A selection of T cell receptor beta chains follows, all from one sample in a study of T cells after yellow fever vaccination. TCRdb fed the 5' RACE reads into MiXCR, producing one record per CDR3 protein. The repertoire holds a few hundred thousand distinct CDR3 sequences, with approximately 8% as singletons. The input for sequencing was PBMCs, taken about 49 days after the first yellow fever vaccination. These receptors were obtained from a man younger than 35 who received the YFV17D yellow fever vaccine. Each CDR3 is given with its conserved first and last residue. D genes are given only for firm matches. Some rows mark clone size as missing; the rest say once, few, many or name a class of expanded clone.

TRBV6-1,NA,TRBJ2-1,few,CASIYGREPYNEQFF,TGTGCCAGCATCTACGGTAGGGAGCCCTACAATGAGCAGTTCTTC
TRBV5-1,NA,TRBJ1-5,few,CASSLEPSNQPQHF,TGCGCCAGCAGCTTGGAACCTAGCAATCAGCCCCAGCATTTT
TRBV28,NA,TRBJ2-6,few,CASSPGWGVNSGANVLTF,TGTGCCAGCAGCCCCGGGTGGGGCGTGAACTCTGGGGCCAACGTCCTGACTTTC
TRBV4-2,NA,TRBJ2-5,NA,CASSRVPGETQYF,TGTGCCAGCAGCCGGGTCCCCGGAGAGACCCAGTACTTC
TRBV25-1,TRBD2,TRBJ2-1,NA,CASARTSVNEQFF,TGTGCCAGCGCAAGGACTAGCGTCAATGAGCAGTTCTTC
TRBV10-2,TRBD2,TRBJ2-3,NA,CASRGLAGDYSTDTQYF,TGCGCCAGCAGAGGACTAGCGGGAGACTATAGCACAGATACGCAGTATTTT
TRBV30,NA,TRBJ1-5,few,CAWSLHGGNNQPQHF,TGTGCCTGGAGTCTCCATGGGGGCAACAATCAGCCCCAGCATTTT
TRBV6-5,NA,TRBJ2-1,few,CASSYSTLDEQFF,TGTGCCAGCAGTTACTCAACCCTCGATGAGCAGTTCTTC
TRBV9,TRBD2,TRBJ2-7,few,CASGPRGATSYEQYF,TGTGCCAGCGGGCCGCGGGGGGCTACGAGCTACGAGCAGTACTTC
TRBV12-3/TRBV12-4,NA,TRBJ2-1,NA,CASSFRVGFIDEQFF,TGTGCCAGCAGTTTTCGAGTCGGGTTTATAGATGAGCAGTTCTTC
TRBV6-5,NA,TRBJ2-3,NA,CASSYYSTDTQYF,TGTGCCAGCAGTTACTACAGCACAGATACGCAGTATTTT
TRBV5-1,TRBD1,TRBJ2-5,NA,CASSSTGGFSETQYF,TGCGCCAGCAGCTCTACAGGGGGCTTCTCAGAGACCCAGTACTTC
TRBV7-2,TRBD2,TRBJ2-3,many,CASSLGSGGVTDTQYF,TGTGCCAGCAGCTTAGGAAGCGGGGGGGTCACAGATACGCAGTATTTT
TRBV5-1,NA,TRBJ2-6,NA,CASRPVGANVLTF,TGCGCCAGCAGACCGGTCGGGGCCAACGTCCTGACTTTC
TRBV10-3,NA,TRBJ2-7,few,CAIRSGHPYEQYF,TGTGCCATCAGGTCGGGACACCCTTACGAGCAGTACTTC
TRBV5-1,NA,TRBJ1-1,NA,CASRSPSRNTEAFF,TGCGCCAGCAGAAGTCCTAGTCGGAACACTGAAGCTTTCTTT
TRBV5-1,NA,TRBJ2-5,NA,CASSLSLVETQYF,TGCGCCAGCAGCTTAAGCTTAGTGGAGACCCAGTACTTC
TRBV10-3,TRBD1,TRBJ2-6,NA,CAISVQGADSGANVLTF,TGTGCCATCAGTGTACAGGGGGCCGACTCTGGGGCCAACGTCCTGACTTTC
TRBV20-1,TRBD1,TRBJ1-1,few,CSARDLLLQGPWTEAFF,TGCAGTGCTAGAGATCTCCTTCTACAGGGGCCGTGGACTGAAGCTTTCTTT
TRBV12-3/TRBV12-4,TRBD2,TRBJ2-1,many,CASSLERGESYNEQFF,TGTGCCAGCAGCCTCGAGCGGGGGGAATCCTACAATGAGCAGTTCTTC
TRBV14,NA,TRBJ1-1,NA,CASSRLSDTEAFF,TGTGCCAGCAGCCGACTATCGGACACTGAAGCTTTCTTT
TRBV6-2/TRBV6-3,NA,TRBJ1-1,few,CASSYSVPGRGNTEAFF,TGTGCCAGCAGTTACTCTGTCCCGGGACGGGGGAACACTGAAGCTTTCTTT
TRBV6-2/TRBV6-3,NA,TRBJ1-5,NA,CASSYGGEHQPQHF,TGTGCCAGCAGTTACGGGGGCGAACATCAGCCCCAGCATTTT
TRBV11-1,TRBD1,TRBJ2-1,NA,CASSFRDRGHNNEQFF,TGTGCCAGCAGCTTCAGGGACAGGGGGCATAACAATGAGCAGTTCTTC
TRBV7-2,NA,TRBJ2-5,few,CASSLQGGGFWIETQYF,TGTGCCAGCAGCCTGCAAGGGGGGGGCTTCTGGATAGAGACCCAGTACTTC
TRBV6-6,NA,TRBJ1-1,few,CASSYSETEAFF,TGTGCCAGCAGTTACTCTGAAACTGAAGCTTTCTTT
TRBV12-3/TRBV12-4,NA,TRBJ1-6,few,CASSGGVLAASSYNSPLHF,TGTGCCAGCAGTGGGGGGGTTTTGGCAGCCAGCTCCTATAATTCACCCCTCCACTTT
TRBV6-5,NA,TRBJ2-2,few,CASSYSYGERDTGELFF,TGTGCCAGCAGTTACTCGTACGGGGAAAGGGACACCGGGGAGCTGTTTTTT
TRBV9,NA,TRBJ1-3,NA,CASSVGGNRKNTIYF,TGTGCCAGCAGCGTGGGGGGGAACAGGAAAAACACCATATATTTT
TRBV6-1,NA,TRBJ2-7,NA,CASSAGEPYEQYF,TGTGCCAGCAGTGCAGGCGAACCCTACGAGCAGTACTTC
TRBV20-1,TRBD1,TRBJ2-1,many,CSALGDRAQNEQFF,TGCAGTGCCCTAGGGGACAGGGCCCAAAATGAGCAGTTCTTC
TRBV20-1,NA,TRBJ1-1,many,CSASPWTAGYTEAFF,TGCAGTGCTAGTCCCTGGACAGCGGGGTACACTGAAGCTTTCTTT